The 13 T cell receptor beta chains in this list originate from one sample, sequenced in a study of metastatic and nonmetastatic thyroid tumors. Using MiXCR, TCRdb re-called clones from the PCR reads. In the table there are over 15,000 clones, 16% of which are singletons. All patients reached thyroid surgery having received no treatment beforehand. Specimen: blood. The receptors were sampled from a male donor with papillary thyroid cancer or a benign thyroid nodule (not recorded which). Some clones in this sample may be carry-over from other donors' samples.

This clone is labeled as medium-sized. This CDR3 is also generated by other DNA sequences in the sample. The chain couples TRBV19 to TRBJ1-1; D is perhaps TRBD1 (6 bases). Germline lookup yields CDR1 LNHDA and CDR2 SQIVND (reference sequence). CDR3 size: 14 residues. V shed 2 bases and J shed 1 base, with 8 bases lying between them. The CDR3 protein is CASSIMGANTEAFF. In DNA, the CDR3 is TGTGCCAGTAGTATAATGGGGGCGAACACTGAAGCTTTCTTT.

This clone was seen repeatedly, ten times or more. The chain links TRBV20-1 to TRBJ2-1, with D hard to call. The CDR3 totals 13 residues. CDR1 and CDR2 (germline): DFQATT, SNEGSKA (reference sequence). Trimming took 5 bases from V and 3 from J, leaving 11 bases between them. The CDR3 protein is CSADTFNYNEQFF. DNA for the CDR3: TGCAGTGCTGACACTTTTAACTACAATGAGCAGTTCTTC.

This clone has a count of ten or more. CDR3 region: CASTRSGTPGDTQYF. DNA of the CDR3: TGTGCCAGCACCCGCTCAGGGACTCCTGGGGATACGCAGTATTTT. V usage is TRBV11-1 and J usage is TRBJ2-3; a weak D match, TRBD2 (6 bases). This CDR3 contains 15 residues. Trimming shortened V by 7 bases and J by 6 bases, and 20 bases separated the two germline ends. The germline CDR1 and CDR2 sequences are SGHAT and FQDESV (reference sequence).

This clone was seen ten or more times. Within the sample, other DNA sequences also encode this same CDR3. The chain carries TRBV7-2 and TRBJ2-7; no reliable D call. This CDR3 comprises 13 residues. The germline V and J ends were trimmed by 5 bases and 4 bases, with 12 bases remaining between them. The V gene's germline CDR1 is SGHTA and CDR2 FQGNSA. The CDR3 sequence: CASSTGLSYEQYF. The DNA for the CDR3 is TGTGCCAGCAGCACGGGTCTTTCTTACGAGCAGTACTTC.

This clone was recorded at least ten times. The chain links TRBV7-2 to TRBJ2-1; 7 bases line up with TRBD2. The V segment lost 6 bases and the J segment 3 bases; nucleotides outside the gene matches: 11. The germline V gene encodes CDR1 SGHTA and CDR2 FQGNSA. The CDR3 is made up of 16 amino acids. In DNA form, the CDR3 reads TGTGCCAGCAGGAGCCGAGCGGGACGACTCTACAATGAGCAGTTCTTC. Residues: CASRSRAGRLYNEQFF.

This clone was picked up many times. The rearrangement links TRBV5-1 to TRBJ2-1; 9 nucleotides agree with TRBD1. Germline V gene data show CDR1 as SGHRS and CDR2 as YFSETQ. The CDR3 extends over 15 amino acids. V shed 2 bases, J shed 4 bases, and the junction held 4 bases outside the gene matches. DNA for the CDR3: TGCGCCAGCAGCTTAACAGGGGGCTTGTACAATGAGCAGTTCTTC. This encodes CASSLTGGLYNEQFF.

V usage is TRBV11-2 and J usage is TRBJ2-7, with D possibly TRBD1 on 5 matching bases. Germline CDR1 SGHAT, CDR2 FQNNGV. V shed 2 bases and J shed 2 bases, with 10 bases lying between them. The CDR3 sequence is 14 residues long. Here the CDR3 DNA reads TGTGCCAGCAGCTTAACGGACAACACCTACGAGCAGTACTTC. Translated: CASSLTDNTYEQYF.

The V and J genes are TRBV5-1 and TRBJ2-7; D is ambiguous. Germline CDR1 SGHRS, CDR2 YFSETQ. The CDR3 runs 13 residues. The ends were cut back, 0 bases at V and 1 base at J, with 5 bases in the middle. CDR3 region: CASSLGCSYEQYF. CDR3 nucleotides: TGCGCCAGCAGCTTGGGGTGTTCCTACGAGCAGTACTTC.

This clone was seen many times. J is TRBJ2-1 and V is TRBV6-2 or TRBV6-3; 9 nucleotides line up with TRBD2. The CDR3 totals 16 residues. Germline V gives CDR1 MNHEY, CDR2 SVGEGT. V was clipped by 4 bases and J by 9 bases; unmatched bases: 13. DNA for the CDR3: TGTGCCAGCAGTTCCCTAATAGCGGGAGAGAGTGGTGAGCAGTTCTTC. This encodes CASSSLIAGESGEQFF.

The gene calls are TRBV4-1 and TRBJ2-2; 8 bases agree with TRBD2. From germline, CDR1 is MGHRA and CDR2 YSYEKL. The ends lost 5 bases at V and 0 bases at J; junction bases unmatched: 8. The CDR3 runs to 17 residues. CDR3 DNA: TGCGCCAGCAGCACTCATATTAGCGGGGCGAACACCGGGGAGCTGTTTTTT. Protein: CASSTHISGANTGELFF.

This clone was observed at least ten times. The CDR3 DNA sequence: TGTGCCAGCAGTCAAGATTTAGAGCAGTTCTTC. Protein product: CASSQDLEQFF. The chain recombines TRBV12-3 or TRBV12-4 with TRBJ2-1; D is ambiguous. The CDR3 runs 11 residues. V dropped 5 bases and J dropped 10 bases, with 9 bases sitting between them.

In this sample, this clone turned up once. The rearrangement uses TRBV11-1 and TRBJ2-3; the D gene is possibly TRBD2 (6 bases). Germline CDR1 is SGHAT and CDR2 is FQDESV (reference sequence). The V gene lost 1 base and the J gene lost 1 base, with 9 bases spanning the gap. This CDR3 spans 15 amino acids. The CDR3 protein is CASSLVASGTDTQYF. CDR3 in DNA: TGTGCCAGCAGCTTAGTGGCTAGCGGCACAGATACGCAGTATTTT. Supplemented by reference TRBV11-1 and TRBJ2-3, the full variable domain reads EAEVAQSPRYKITEKSQAVAFWCDPISGHATLYWYRQILGQGPELLVQFQDESVVDDSQLPKDRFSAERLKGVDSTLKIQPAELGDSAMYLCASSLVASGTDTQYFGPGTRLTVL.

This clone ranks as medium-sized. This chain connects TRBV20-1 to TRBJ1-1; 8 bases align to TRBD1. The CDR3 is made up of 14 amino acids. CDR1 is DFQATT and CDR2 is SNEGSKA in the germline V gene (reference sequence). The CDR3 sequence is CSQNPGQGNTEAFF. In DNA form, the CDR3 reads TGCAGCCAGAACCCCGGACAGGGAAACACTGAAGCTTTCTTT.